This T cell receptor (beta chain) was recovered during a study of metastatic and nonmetastatic thyroid tumors. Whole-study context: Peripheral blood and tumor or nodule samples from malignant and benign thyroid patients were compared.

In the original processing: Built for papillary thyroid cancer, a distant-metastasis classifier drew on CDR3 differences across clinicopathological groups. TCRdb re-called the PCR reads through MiXCR. None of the V and J calls come from the authors' own analysis; TCRdb made them. Here the sample spans 39,000 or so clones, about 45% being singletons. Study-wide results and limits: For both blood and tumor, malignant thyroid tumors reportedly showed significantly higher TCR beta diversity than benign nodules did.

A word on this clone: What it binds is unknown.

In germline, CDR1 is MGHRA, CDR2 YSYEKL. V was shortened by 6 bases and J by 5 bases, with 20 bases between the two germline ends. The CDR3 totals 17 residues. Each patient came to thyroid surgery without any prior treatment (of any kind). Specimen: tumor tissue. The chain couples TRBV4-1 to TRBJ1-6; no clear D gene. The clonotype comes from a male donor with papillary thyroid cancer or a benign thyroid nodule (not recorded which). Some clones in this sample may be carry-over from other donors' samples. CDR3 DNA: TGCGCCAGCAGGAGCGGACTGGAGGTGGGCGATAATTCACCCCTCCACTTT. It codes for CASRSGLEVGDNSPLHF.